Following are 4 T cell receptor beta chains from one sample sequenced in a study of human T cells and chemical hapten exposure. The time point was: healthy volunteer bleed at 2 weeks. Researchers extracted total RNA from unfractionated whole blood. A single record per CDR3 protein comes from TCRdb applying MiXCR to the RACE reads. The data show around 130,000 distinct CDR3 sequences, around 8.3% seen once. Sample: whole blood. The receptors shown here come from a male donor in good health. Some clones in this sample may be carry-over from other donors' samples.

This clonotype was observed at least ten times. The chain carries TRBV9 and TRBJ1-1, with 7 nucleotides matching TRBD1. The CDR3 is 13 residues long. The V gene end was trimmed by 5 bases and the J gene end by 5 bases; junction bases not matched to a gene: 6. Germline CDR1 and CDR2: SGDLS and YYNGEE. The CDR3 DNA sequence: TGTGCCAGCAGTGTAACAGGGGCGACTGAAGCTTTCTTT. This gives the protein CASSVTGATEAFF.

This clonotype was seen a few times. The gene calls are TRBV5-1 and TRBJ2-7; D is undetermined. Trimming removed 0 bases at V and 6 bases at J, with 13 bases between. There are 14 residues in the CDR3. Germline values: CDR1 SGHRS, CDR2 YFSETQ. CDR3 protein: CASSLDFSPSEQYF. The CDR3 bases are TGCGCCAGCAGCTTGGATTTCAGTCCATCCGAGCAGTACTTC. Complete variable domain (other parts from reference TRBV5-1 and TRBJ2-7): KAGVTQTPRYLIKTRGQQVTLSCSPISGHRSVSWYQQTPGQGLQFLFEYFSETQRNKGNFPGRFSGRQFSNSRSEMNVSTLELGDSALYLCASSLDFSPSEQYFGPGTRLTVT.

J is TRBJ2-2 and V is TRBV12-3 or TRBV12-4; 9 positions agree with TRBD1. The CDR3 is 15 residues long. Trimming cost V 7 bases and J 6 bases; bases outside gene matches: 9. The chain's CDR3 is CASIKGQGVSGELFF. Written as DNA, the CDR3 is TGTGCCAGCATTAAGGGACAGGGTGTATCCGGGGAGCTGTTTTTT.

This clonotype turned up a few times. The V gene is TRBV2, the J gene TRBJ2-1; TRBD1 or TRBD2 may be the D gene (5 bases each). Between the trimmed V and J ends, which lost 8 bases and 0 bases, there was a span of 11 bases. CDR1 is SNHLY and CDR2 is FYNNEI in the germline V gene. The CDR3 is made up of 14 amino acids. CDR3 amino acids: CASRWGPSYNEQFF. The CDR3, as DNA: TGTGCCAGCCGGTGGGGACCCTCCTACAATGAGCAGTTCTTC.